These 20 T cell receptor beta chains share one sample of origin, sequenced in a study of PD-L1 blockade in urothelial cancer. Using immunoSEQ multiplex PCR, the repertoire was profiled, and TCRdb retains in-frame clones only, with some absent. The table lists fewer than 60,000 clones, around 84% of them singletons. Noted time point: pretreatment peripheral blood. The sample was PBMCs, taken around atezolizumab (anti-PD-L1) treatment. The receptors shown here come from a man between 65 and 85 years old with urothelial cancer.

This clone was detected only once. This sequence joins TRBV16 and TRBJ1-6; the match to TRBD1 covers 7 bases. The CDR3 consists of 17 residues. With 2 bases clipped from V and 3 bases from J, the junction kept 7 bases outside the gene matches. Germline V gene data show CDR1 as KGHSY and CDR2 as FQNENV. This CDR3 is CASSQMGTASYNSPLHF. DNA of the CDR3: TGTGCCAGCAGCCAAATGGGGACAGCCAGCTATAATTCACCCCTCCACTTT.

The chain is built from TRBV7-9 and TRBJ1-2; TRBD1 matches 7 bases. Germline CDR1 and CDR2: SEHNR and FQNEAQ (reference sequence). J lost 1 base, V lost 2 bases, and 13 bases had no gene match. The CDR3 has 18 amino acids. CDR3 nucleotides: TGTGCCAGCAGCTTAAAGGGGCAGGGGGAAAGTAGTAACTATGGCTACACCTTC. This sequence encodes CASSLKGQGESSNYGYTF.

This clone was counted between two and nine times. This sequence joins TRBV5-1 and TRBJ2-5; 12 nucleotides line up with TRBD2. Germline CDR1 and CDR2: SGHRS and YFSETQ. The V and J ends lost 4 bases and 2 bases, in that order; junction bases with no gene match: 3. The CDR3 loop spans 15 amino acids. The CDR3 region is CASSKGLAGQETQYF. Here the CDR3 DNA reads TGCGCCAGCAGCAAGGGACTAGCGGGTCAAGAGACCCAGTACTTC. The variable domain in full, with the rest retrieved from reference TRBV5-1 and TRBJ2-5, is KAGVTQTPRYLIKTRGQQVTLSCSPISGHRSVSWYQQTPGQGLQFLFEYFSETQRNKGNFPGRFSGRQFSNSRSEMNVSTLELGDSALYLCASSKGLAGQETQYFGPGTRLLVL.

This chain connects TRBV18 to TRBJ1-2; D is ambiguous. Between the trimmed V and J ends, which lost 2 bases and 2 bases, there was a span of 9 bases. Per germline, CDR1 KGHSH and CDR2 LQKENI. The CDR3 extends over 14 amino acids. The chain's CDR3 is CASSPFRQNYGYTF. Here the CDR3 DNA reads TGTGCCAGCTCACCATTCAGGCAGAACTATGGCTACACCTTC.

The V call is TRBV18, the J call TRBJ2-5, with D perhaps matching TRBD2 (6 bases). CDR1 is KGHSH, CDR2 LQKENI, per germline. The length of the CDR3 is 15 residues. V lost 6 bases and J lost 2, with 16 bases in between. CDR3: CASSRVSGEQETQYF. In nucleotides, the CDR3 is TGTGCCAGCTCTCGAGTTAGCGGAGAACAAGAGACCCAGTACTTC.

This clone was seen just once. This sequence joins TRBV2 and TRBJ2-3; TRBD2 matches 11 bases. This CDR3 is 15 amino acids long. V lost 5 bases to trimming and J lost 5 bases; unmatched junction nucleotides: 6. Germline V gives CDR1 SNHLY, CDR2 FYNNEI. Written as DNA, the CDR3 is TGTGCCAGCAGTCCCTCTAGCGGGAGGCAAGATACGCAGTATTTT. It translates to CASSPSSGRQDTQYF. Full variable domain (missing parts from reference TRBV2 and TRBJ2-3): EPEVTQTPSHQVTQMGQEVILRCVPISNHLYFYWYRQILGQKVEFLVSFYNNEISEKSEIFDDQFSVERPDGSNFTLKIRSTKLEDSAMYFCASSPSSGRQDTQYFGPGTRLTVL.

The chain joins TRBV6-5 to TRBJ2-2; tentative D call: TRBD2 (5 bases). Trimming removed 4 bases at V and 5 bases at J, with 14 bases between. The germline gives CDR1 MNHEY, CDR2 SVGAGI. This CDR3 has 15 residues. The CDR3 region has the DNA TGTGCCAGCAGTTGGGTCCGGGGTAGTACCGGGGAGCTGTTTTTT. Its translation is CASSWVRGSTGELFF.

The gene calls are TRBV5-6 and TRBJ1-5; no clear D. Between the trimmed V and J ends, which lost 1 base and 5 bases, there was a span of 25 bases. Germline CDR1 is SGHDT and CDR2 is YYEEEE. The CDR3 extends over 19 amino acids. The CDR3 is CASSLWSLTVNGWYQPQHF. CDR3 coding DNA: TGTGCCAGCAGCTTGTGGTCCCTGACCGTGAACGGGTGGTATCAGCCCCAGCATTTT.

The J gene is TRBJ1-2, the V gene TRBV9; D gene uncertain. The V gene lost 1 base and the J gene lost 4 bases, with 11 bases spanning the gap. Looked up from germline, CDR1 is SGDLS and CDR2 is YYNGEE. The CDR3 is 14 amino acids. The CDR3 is CASSVTEQAYGYTF. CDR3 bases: TGTGCCAGCAGCGTAACGGAGCAAGCCTATGGCTACACCTTC.

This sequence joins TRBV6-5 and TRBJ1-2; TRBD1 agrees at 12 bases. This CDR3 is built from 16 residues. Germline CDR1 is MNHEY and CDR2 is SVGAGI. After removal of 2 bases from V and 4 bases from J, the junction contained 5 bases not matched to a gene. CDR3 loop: CASSYGTGGAGYGYTF. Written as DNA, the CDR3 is TGTGCCAGCAGTTACGGGACAGGGGGCGCGGGCTATGGCTACACCTTC.

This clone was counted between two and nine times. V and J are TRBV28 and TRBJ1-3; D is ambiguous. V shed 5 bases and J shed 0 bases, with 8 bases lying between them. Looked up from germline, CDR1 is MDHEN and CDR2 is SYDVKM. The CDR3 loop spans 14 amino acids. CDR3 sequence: CASSTVSSGNTIYF. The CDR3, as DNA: TGTGCCAGCAGTACGGTTAGCTCTGGAAACACCATATATTTT.

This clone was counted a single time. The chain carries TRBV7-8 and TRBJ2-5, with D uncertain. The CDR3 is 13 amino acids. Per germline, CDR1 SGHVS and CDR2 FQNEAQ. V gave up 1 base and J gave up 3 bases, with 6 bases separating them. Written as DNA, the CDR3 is TGTGCCAGCAGCTTAGTAGAGAAAGAGACCCAGTACTTC. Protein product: CASSLVEKETQYF.

The DNA for the CDR3 is TGTGCCAGCAGCTTGGTAGGGGGTATCTACAATGAGCAGTTCTTC. It translates to CASSLVGGIYNEQFF. This sequence joins TRBV5-6 and TRBJ2-1, with D tentatively TRBD1 (6 bases). The CDR3 spans 15 residues. The germline V gene encodes CDR1 SGHDT and CDR2 YYEEEE. V lost 0 bases to trimming and J lost 3 bases, with 10 bases between them. The full variable domain, in which reference TRBV5-6 and TRBJ2-1 provide the parts outside the CDR3, is DAGVTQSPTHLIKTRGQQVTLRCSPKSGHDTVSWYQQALGQGPQFIFQYYEEEERQRGNFPDRFSGHQFPNYSSELNVNALLLGDSALYLCASSLVGGIYNEQFFGPGTRLTVL.

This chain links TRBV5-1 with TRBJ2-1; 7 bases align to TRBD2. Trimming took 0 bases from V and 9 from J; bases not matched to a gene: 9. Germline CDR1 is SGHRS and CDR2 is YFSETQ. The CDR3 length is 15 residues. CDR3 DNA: TGCGCCAGCAGCTTGGACTCGCGGGAGAGGGGTGAGCAGTTCTTC. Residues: CASSLDSRERGEQFF.

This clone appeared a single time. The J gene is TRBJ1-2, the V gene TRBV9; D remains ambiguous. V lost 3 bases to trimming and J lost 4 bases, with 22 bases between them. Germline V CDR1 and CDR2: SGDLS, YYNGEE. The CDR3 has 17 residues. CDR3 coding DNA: TGTGCCAGCAGCGCGCAACTCGACTCGACGGGTACCTATGGCTACACCTTC. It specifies CASSAQLDSTGTYGYTF.

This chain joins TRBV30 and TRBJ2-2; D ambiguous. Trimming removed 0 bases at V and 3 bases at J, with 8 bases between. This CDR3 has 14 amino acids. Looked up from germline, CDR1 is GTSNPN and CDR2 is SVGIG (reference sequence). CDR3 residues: CAWSVGGYTGELFF. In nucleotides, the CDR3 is TGTGCCTGGAGTGTAGGCGGATACACCGGGGAGCTGTTTTTT.

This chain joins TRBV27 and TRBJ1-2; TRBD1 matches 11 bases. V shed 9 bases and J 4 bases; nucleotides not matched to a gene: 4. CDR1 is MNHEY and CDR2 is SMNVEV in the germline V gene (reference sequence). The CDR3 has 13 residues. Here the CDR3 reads CARDRGQGYGYTF. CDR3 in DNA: TGTGCCAGGGACAGGGGGCAGGGCTATGGCTACACCTTC.

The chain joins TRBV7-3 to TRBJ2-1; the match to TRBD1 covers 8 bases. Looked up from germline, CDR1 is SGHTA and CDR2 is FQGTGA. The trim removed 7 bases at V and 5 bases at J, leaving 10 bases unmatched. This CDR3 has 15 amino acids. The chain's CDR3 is CASTQTGTGDNEQFF. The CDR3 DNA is TGTGCCAGCACCCAGACCGGGACAGGCGACAATGAGCAGTTCTTC.

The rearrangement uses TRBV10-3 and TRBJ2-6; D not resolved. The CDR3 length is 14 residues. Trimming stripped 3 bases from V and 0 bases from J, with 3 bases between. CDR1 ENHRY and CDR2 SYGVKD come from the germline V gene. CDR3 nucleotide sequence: TGTGCCATCAGTGACTCCTCTGGGGCCAACGTCCTGACTTTC. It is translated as CAISDSSGANVLTF.

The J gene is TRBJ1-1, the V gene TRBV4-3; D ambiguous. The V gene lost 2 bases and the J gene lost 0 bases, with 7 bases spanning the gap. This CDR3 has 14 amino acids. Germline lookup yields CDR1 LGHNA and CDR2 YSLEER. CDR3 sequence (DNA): TGCGCCAGCAGCCAACAGGTCATGAACACTGAAGCTTTCTTT. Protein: CASSQQVMNTEAFF.